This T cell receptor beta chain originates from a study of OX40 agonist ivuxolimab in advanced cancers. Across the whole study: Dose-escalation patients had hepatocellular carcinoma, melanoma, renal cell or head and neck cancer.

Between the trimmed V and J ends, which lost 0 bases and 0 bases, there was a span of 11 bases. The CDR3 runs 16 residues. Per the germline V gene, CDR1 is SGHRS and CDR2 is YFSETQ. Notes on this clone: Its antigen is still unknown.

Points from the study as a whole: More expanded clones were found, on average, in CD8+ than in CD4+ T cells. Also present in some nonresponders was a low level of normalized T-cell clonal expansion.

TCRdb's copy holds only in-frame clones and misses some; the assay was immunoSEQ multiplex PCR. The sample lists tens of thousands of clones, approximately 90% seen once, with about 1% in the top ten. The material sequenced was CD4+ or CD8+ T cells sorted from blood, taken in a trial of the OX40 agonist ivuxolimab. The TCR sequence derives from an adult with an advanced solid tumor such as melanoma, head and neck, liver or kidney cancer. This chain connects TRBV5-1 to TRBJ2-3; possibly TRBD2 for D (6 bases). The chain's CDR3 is CASSLGLAASTDTQYF. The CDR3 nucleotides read TGCGCCAGCAGCTTGGGTTTAGCGGCTAGCACAGATACGCAGTATTTT.